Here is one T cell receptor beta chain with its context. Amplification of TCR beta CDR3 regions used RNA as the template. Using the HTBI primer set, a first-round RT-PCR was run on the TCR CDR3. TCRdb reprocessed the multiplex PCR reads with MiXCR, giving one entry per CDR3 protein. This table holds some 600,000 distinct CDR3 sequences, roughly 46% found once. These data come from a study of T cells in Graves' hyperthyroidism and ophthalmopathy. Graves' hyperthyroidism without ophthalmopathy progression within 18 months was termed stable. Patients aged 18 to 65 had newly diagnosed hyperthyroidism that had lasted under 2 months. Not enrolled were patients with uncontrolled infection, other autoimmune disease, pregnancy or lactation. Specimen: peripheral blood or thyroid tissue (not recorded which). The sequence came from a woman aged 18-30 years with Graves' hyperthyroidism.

The CDR3 region is CASTRSTDTGELFF. In DNA, the CDR3 is TGTGCCAGCACTCGCAGTACGGACACCGGGGAGCTGTTTTTT. J is TRBJ2-2 and V is TRBV2; D gene uncertain. CDR1 is SNHLY, CDR2 FYNNEI, per germline. The CDR3 consists of 14 residues. Trimming pared 7 bases from V and 3 bases from J, leaving 12 bases between. Full variable domain (remainder filled in from reference TRBV2 and TRBJ2-2): EPEVTQTPSHQVTQMGQEVILRCVPISNHLYFYWYRQILGQKVEFLVSFYNNEISEKSEIFDDQFSVERPDGSNFTLKIRSTKLEDSAMYFCASTRSTDTGELFFGEGSRLTVL.